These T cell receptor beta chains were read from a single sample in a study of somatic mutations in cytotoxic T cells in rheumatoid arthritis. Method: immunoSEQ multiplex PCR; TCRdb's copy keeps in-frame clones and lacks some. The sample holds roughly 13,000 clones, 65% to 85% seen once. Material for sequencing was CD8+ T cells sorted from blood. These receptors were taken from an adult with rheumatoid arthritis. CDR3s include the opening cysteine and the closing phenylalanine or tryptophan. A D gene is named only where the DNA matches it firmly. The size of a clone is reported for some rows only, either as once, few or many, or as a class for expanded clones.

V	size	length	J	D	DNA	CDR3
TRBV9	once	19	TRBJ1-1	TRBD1	TGTGCCAGCAGCTCCCGTACCGGACAGGGGGCCTTCTCGAACACTGAAGCTTTCTTT	CASSSRTGQGAFSNTEAFF
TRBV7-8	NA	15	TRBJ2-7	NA	TGTGCCAGCAGCTTAAGAGGGGGTATCTCCTACGAGCAGTACTTC	CASSLRGGISYEQYF
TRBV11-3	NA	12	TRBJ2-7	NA	TGTGCCAGCAGCTTAGGAGGGACTGAGCAGTACTTC	CASSLGGTEQYF
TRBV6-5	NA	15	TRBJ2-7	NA	TGTGCCAGCAGTTACTCAGGAGGTTTCTCCTACGAGCAGTACTTC	CASSYSGGFSYEQYF
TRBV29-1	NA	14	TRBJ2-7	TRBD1	TGCAGCGTTGAAGGGACAGGGCTTCTACGCGAGCAGTACTTC	CSVEGTGLLREQYF
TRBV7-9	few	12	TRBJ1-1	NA	TGTGCCAGCAGTGATTCGCACACTGAAGCTTTCTTT	CASSDSHTEAFF
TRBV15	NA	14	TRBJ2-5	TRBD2	TGTGCCACCAGCATTCGGACTAGCCAAGAGACCCAGTACTTC	CATSIRTSQETQYF
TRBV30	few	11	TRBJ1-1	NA	TGTGCCTGGAGTGTGACGACTGAAGCTTTCTTT	CAWSVTTEAFF
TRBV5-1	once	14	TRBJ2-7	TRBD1	TGCGCCAGCAGCTTATCCGGGACAGGGTACGAGCAGTACTTC	CASSLSGTGYEQYF
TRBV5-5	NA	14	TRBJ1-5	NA	TGTGCCAGCAGCTTAAACCGAATCGACCAGCCCCAGCATTTT	CASSLNRIDQPQHF
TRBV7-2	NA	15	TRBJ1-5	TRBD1	TGTGCCAGCAGCCCCGGACAGGGCGCTAGAAGGCCCCAGCATTTT	CASSPGQGARRPQHF
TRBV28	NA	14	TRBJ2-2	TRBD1	TGTGCCAGCAGTGGGACAGGGGGGGCCGGGGAGCTGTTTTTT	CASSGTGGAGELFF
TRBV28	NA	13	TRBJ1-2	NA	TGTGCCAGCAGTTTGACAGCTAACTATGGCTACACCTTC	CASSLTANYGYTF
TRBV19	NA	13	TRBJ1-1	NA	TGTGCCAGTAGTATAAGCGGGACCACTGAAGCTTTCTTT	CASSISGTTEAFF
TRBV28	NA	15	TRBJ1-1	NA	TGTGCCAGCAGCCCTTTGCGGCTGATGGACACTGAAGCTTTCTTT	CASSPLRLMDTEAFF
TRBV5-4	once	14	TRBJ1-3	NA	TGTGCCAGCAGCTCCGGGAACTCTGGAAACACCATATATTTT	CASSSGNSGNTIYF
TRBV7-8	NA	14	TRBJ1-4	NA	TGTGCCAGCAGCCCAGAACCAACTAATGAAAAACTGTTTTTT	CASSPEPTNEKLFF
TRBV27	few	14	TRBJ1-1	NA	TGTGCCAGCAGTTTCCTAGGCGCAGAAGCTGAAGCTTTCTTT	CASSFLGAEAEAFF
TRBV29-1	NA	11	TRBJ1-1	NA	TGCAGCGTCCTAGGGGACACTGAAGCTTTCTTT	CSVLGDTEAFF
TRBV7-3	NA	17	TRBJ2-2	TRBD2	TGTGCCAGCAGCTTAACTTCCGGGAGGGAGAACACCGGGGAGCTGTTTTTT	CASSLTSGRENTGELFF
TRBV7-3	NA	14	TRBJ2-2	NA	TGTGCCAGCAGCCCGGATCCGAACACCGGGGAGCTGTTTTTT	CASSPDPNTGELFF
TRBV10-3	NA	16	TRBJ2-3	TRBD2	TGTGCCATCAGTGAAGGAGCGGGAGTGGGCACAGATACGCAGTATTTT	CAISEGAGVGTDTQYF
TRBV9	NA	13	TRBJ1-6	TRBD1	TGTGCCAGTCAGGACAGGATCAATTCACCCCTCCACTTT	CASQDRINSPLHF
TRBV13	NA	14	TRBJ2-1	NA	TGTGCCAGTACCGGGACTCAACTTTTGGATGAGCAGTTCTTC	CASTGTQLLDEQFF